The 27 T cell receptor beta chains presented below share a single source sample, sequenced in a study of neurological immune-mediated disorders. A single record per CDR3 protein comes from TCRdb applying MiXCR to the 5' RACE reads. The sample consists of tens of thousands of distinct CDR3 sequences, roughly 13% of them appearing once. Time point of the sample: technical triplicate 1. Specimen: CD4+ T cells from blood. These TCRs come from a female donor with HTLV-1-associated myelopathy (HAM/TSP).

This clonotype was recorded many times. This sequence joins TRBV5-1 and TRBJ1-2; 10 bases line up with TRBD1. The V segment lost 0 bases and the J segment 2 bases; nucleotides outside the gene matches: 1. CDR3 size: 15 residues. Germline V gene lookup returns CDR1 SGHRS and CDR2 YFSETQ. Here the CDR3 reads CASSLAGQGNYGYTF. The CDR3 nucleotides are TGCGCCAGCAGCTTGGCGGGACAGGGGAACTATGGCTACACCTTC.

This clonotype was observed many times. The chain is built from TRBV20-1 and TRBJ2-7; 7 positions match TRBD2. CDR1 DFQATT and CDR2 SNEGSKA come from the germline V gene (reference sequence). The CDR3 covers 14 residues. V lost 0 bases to trimming and J lost 2 bases; unmatched junction nucleotides: 4. The CDR3 region has the DNA TGCAGTGCTAGAGATTTTCGGGGGGCCTACGAGCAGTACTTC. Translated, it gives CSARDFRGAYEQYF.

This chain links TRBV21-1 with TRBJ2-7; TRBD1 was called by the table and not checked on the DNA. TRBV21-1 is a documented pseudogene. The CDR3 runs 15 residues. CDR3 coding DNA: TGTGCCAGCATGTTTGTCCAGGCTTTCGGGGGGGAGCAGTACTTC. This sequence encodes CASMFVQAFGGEQYF.

The chain is built from TRBV24-1 and TRBJ2-1; the match to TRBD2 covers 15 bases. Germline assignment: CDR1 KGHDR and CDR2 SFDVKD. V lost 0 bases, J lost 0 bases, and 5 bases stayed unmatched. The CDR3 covers 20 residues. As DNA, the CDR3 is TGTGCCACCAGTGATTTGCCCGGACTAGCGGGAGGGAGCTCCTACAATGAGCAGTTCTTC. Amino acids: CATSDLPGLAGGSSYNEQFF.

The chain carries TRBV5-1 and TRBJ2-5; TRBD2 might be the D (6 bases). Germline V gene lookup returns CDR1 SGHRS and CDR2 YFSETQ. The CDR3 extends over 18 amino acids. The V end lost 0 bases, the J end lost 5 bases, and 23 bases lay between the germline ends. The CDR3 nucleotides read TGCGCCAGCAGCTTGGCCATGTCGGGGGACCGCTTGGGGGAGACCCAGTACTTC. Amino acids: CASSLAMSGDRLGETQYF.

A note on this clonotype: The CDR3 ends on some other residue instead of the conserved phenylalanine or tryptophan, so this is likely a read error. The DNA is left out, because the CDR3 cannot be placed on it with certainty; the CDR3 is given as TCRdb lists it. CDR3 residues: CATSPGHQQETKYL. The chain uses TRBV24-1 and TRBJ2-5; the DNA was not compared with TRBD1, the D call given in the table. Germline V gene data show CDR1 as KGHDR and CDR2 as SFDVKD. The length of the CDR3 is 14 amino acids, counting both ends.

This clonotype was recorded many times. DNA of the CDR3: TGTGCCAGCAGTCACCAGGGGGCGGGCCCCGGGGCCAACGTCCTGACTTTC. This encodes CASSHQGAGPGANVLTF. This chain links TRBV28 with TRBJ2-6; TRBD1 matches 8 bases. With V trimmed by 5 bases and J by 4 bases, 10 bases remained unmatched. CDR1 and CDR2 from the germline V gene are MDHEN and SYDVKM. The CDR3 length is 17 residues.

The CDR3 protein is CASRATGNTGELFF. The CDR3, as DNA: TGTGCCAGTAGGGCGACAGGGAACACCGGGGAGCTGTTTTTT. The chain joins TRBV19 to TRBJ2-2, with D perhaps TRBD1 (6 bases). Germline values: CDR1 LNHDA, CDR2 SQIVND (reference sequence). This CDR3 has 14 amino acids. With 6 bases removed from V and 1 base from J, the gap between germline ends came to 9 bases.

This clonotype came up many times. This sequence joins TRBV2 and TRBJ1-2; no definite D call. The CDR3 runs 14 residues. Trimming stripped 7 bases from V and 7 bases from J, with 19 bases between. The V gene's germline CDR1 is SNHLY and CDR2 FYNNEI. CDR3 bases: TGTGCCAGCACGGGTGACGGGAATATACGTGGCTACACCTTC. As protein: CASTGDGNIRGYTF.

V usage is TRBV5-5 and J usage is TRBJ1-2; D is perhaps TRBD1 (5 bases). The CDR3 is 16 amino acids. V gave up 4 bases and J gave up 1 base, with 17 bases separating them. Germline loops: CDR1 SGHKS, CDR2 YYEKEE (reference sequence). Here the CDR3 DNA reads TGTGCCAGCAGCCAAGATTTGGCAGGGAGTAACTATGGCTACACCTTC. This sequence encodes CASSQDLAGSNYGYTF.

The table lists this clonotype with many counts. The V and J genes are TRBV6-6 and TRBJ1-6; TRBD1 aligns across 7 bases. Germline loops: CDR1 MNHNY, CDR2 SVGAGI (reference sequence). This CDR3 has 18 residues. With V trimmed by 2 bases and J by 5 bases, 12 bases remained unmatched. CDR3 amino acids: CASSYQFVRQGHNSPLHF. In nucleotides, the CDR3 is TGTGCCAGCAGTTACCAGTTTGTGAGACAGGGCCATAATTCACCCCTCCACTTT.

The gene calls are TRBV6-5 and TRBJ2-5, with D perhaps given as TRBD1 or TRBD2 (5 bases each). The CDR3 consists of 15 residues. Germline values: CDR1 MNHEY, CDR2 SVGAGI. Trimming cost V 0 bases and J 1 base, with 9 bases left between them. The CDR3 protein is CASSYSNGAQETQYF. The CDR3, as DNA: TGTGCCAGCAGTTACTCGAACGGGGCCCAAGAGACCCAGTACTTC.

At least ten counts were recorded for this clonotype. The rearrangement links TRBV6-5 to TRBJ2-3; D unclear. Germline CDR1 is MNHEY and CDR2 is SVGAGI. Deletions cut 2 bases from V and 2 bases from J, with 5 bases between. The CDR3 is made up of 13 amino acids. The CDR3 region has the DNA TGTGCCAGCAGTTACCCCAACACAGATACGCAGTATTTT. It codes for CASSYPNTDTQYF.

In its sample, this clonotype was seen many times. This chain uses TRBV20-1 with TRBJ2-3, with D possibly being TRBD2 (6 bases). The V end was cut by 3 bases, the J end by 2 bases, with 6 bases between. The CDR3 has 12 amino acids. CDR1 and CDR2 (germline): DFQATT, SNEGSKA (reference sequence). The CDR3 here is CSARDYTDTQYF. Here the CDR3 DNA reads TGCAGTGCTAGGGACTACACAGATACGCAGTATTTT.

The sample holds many counts of this clonotype. CDR3 in DNA: TGCGCCAGCAGCTTAGGGGGCGTGGGACTAGCCTTGGTTGAGCAGTTCTTC. Translating gives CASSLGGVGLALVEQFF. The V call is TRBV5-1, the J call TRBJ2-1; 9 bases line up with TRBD2. V gave up 2 bases and J gave up 9 bases; unmatched junction bases: 15. Per the germline V gene, CDR1 is SGHRS and CDR2 is YFSETQ. The CDR3 extends over 17 amino acids.

This clonotype was recorded many times. The chain carries TRBV2 and TRBJ2-7, with 8 bases that match TRBD2. The CDR3 loop spans 14 amino acids. Germline V gene sequence: CDR1 SNHLY, CDR2 FYNNEI. Unmatched junction bases numbered 6, after V lost 6 bases and J lost 2 bases. CDR3: CASRDGLAPYEQYF. CDR3 DNA: TGTGCCAGCAGAGATGGACTAGCCCCCTACGAGCAGTACTTC.

This clonotype was detected a few times. The V call is TRBV5-6, the J call TRBJ1-4; D gene ambiguous. V was cut by 1 base and J by 8 bases, with 15 bases left in between. Germline V CDR1 and CDR2: SGHDT, YYEEEE. The CDR3 covers 15 residues. CDR3 loop: CASSLWAIRGEKLFF. The CDR3, as DNA: TGTGCCAGCAGCTTGTGGGCGATTCGCGGAGAAAAACTGTTTTTT.

This clonotype counts as large. The gene calls are TRBV29-1 and TRBJ2-1; 11 positions agree with TRBD1. After removal of 6 bases from V and 10 bases from J, the junction contained 5 bases not matched to a gene. CDR1 is SQVTM and CDR2 is ANQGSEA in the germline V gene. This CDR3 region has 12 residues. The CDR3 DNA follows: TGCAGCGTCTGGACAGGGGGCGGGGAGCAGTTCTTC. Encoded protein: CSVWTGGGEQFF.

This clonotype was observed at least ten times. This chain joins TRBV27 and TRBJ1-4, with 9 bases lining up with TRBD1. CDR1 and CDR2 from the germline V gene are MNHEY and SMNVEV (reference sequence). Trimming removed 6 bases from V and 1 base from J; junction bases left unmatched: 6. The CDR3 is made up of 16 amino acids. CDR3 coding DNA: TGTGCCAGCAGAACCGGGACAGGGTTAACTAATGAAAAACTGTTTTTT. Protein: CASRTGTGLTNEKLFF.

The table lists this clonotype with many counts. The genes are TRBV6-6 and TRBJ1-4, with D perhaps matching TRBD1 (6 bases). Germline V CDR1 and CDR2: MNHNY, SVGAGI (reference sequence). Trimming took 5 bases from V and 8 from J, leaving 12 bases between them. The CDR3 loop spans 13 amino acids. The CDR3 DNA reads as TGTGCCAGCAGTATGGGGGCAGACGAAAAACTGTTTTTT. This gives the protein CASSMGADEKLFF.

In its sample, this clonotype was seen many times. The V gene is TRBV18, the J gene TRBJ2-2; perhaps TRBD2 as D (6 bases). Germline-derived CDR1 and CDR2 are KGHSH and LQKENI. The V end was cut by 6 bases, the J end by 0 bases, with 8 bases between. The CDR3 has 14 amino acids. The CDR3 protein is CASSTGANTGELFF. CDR3 bases: TGTGCCAGCTCGACGGGGGCGAACACCGGGGAGCTGTTTTTT.

V and J are TRBV5-1 and TRBJ1-1; TRBD1 aligns across 8 bases. In germline, CDR1 is SGHRS, CDR2 YFSETQ. The CDR3 loop spans 15 amino acids. Here the CDR3 reads CTSSLAGDRGTEAFF. The CDR3 nucleotides read TGCACGAGCAGCTTGGCCGGCGACAGGGGTACTGAAGCTTTCTTT. Filled out from reference TRBV5-1 and TRBJ1-1, the complete variable domain reads KAGVTQTPRYLIKTRGQQVTLSCSPISGHRSVSWYQQTPGQGLQFLFEYFSETQRNKGNFPGRFSGRQFSNSRSEMNVSTLELGDSALYLCTSSLAGDRGTEAFFGQGTRLTVV.

This clonotype is medium-sized by share. V and J are TRBV5-1 and TRBJ1-1, with TRBD1 as a possible D gene (5 bases). CDR1 SGHRS and CDR2 YFSETQ come from the germline V gene. Trimming took 0 bases from V and 0 from J, leaving 12 bases between them. The CDR3 covers 16 residues. CDR3 DNA sequence: TGCGCCAGCAGCTTGGCGCCGGGGCCCATGAACACTGAAGCTTTCTTT. It encodes CASSLAPGPMNTEAFF.

In its sample, this clonotype was seen many times. The J gene is TRBJ2-6, the V gene TRBV5-5, with D perhaps matching TRBD2 (7 bases). Germline CDR1 and CDR2: SGHKS and YYEKEE (reference sequence). The CDR3 runs to 18 residues. V lost 6 bases and J 0 bases, leaving 19 bases between the germline ends. The CDR3 DNA reads TGTGCCAGCAAGGGAGGGGGGGGCCCTTTCTCTGGGGCCAACGTCCTGACTTTC. It codes for CASKGGGGPFSGANVLTF. The full variable domain, its missing parts supplied by reference TRBV5-5 and TRBJ2-6, is DAGVTQSPTHLIKTRGQQVTLRCSPISGHKSVSWYQQVLGQGPQFIFQYYEKEERGRGNFPDRFSARQFPNYSSELNVNALLLGDSALYLCASKGGGGPFSGANVLTFGAGSRLTVL.

This clonotype was recorded many times. The chain carries TRBV20-1 and TRBJ2-3; D is uncertain. The CDR3 extends over 15 amino acids. V lost 1 base and J lost 4, with 15 bases in between. Germline CDR1 and CDR2: DFQATT and SNEGSKA (reference sequence). CDR3 DNA: TGCAGTGCTAGAGGGCCCCTAGGACGCCCAGATACGCAGTATTTT. The encoded protein is CSARGPLGRPDTQYF.

This clonotype was recorded many times. The chain carries TRBV15 and TRBJ2-7, with 7 bases fitting TRBD2. Germline CDR1 and CDR2: LNHNV and YYDKDF (reference sequence). The ends lost 5 bases at V and 2 bases at J; junction bases unmatched: 6. There are 14 residues in the CDR3. The CDR3 DNA sequence: TGTGCCACCAGCGTGGCTAGCGGAGCCTACGAGCAGTACTTC. It encodes CATSVASGAYEQYF. The full variable domain, in which reference TRBV15 and TRBJ2-7 provide the parts outside the CDR3, is DAMVIQNPRYQVTQFGKPVTLSCSQTLNHNVMYWYQQKSSQAPKLLFHYYDKDFNNEADTPDNFQSRRPNTSFCFLDIRSPGLGDTAMYLCATSVASGAYEQYFGPGTRLTVT.

This clonotype has a count of ten or more. The rearrangement joins TRBV5-1 to TRBJ2-7, with TRBD2 matching over 7 bases. The junction had 7 bases not matched to a gene; V was cut back by 0 bases and J by 4 bases. Germline-derived CDR1 and CDR2 are SGHRS and YFSETQ. The CDR3 extends over 15 amino acids. CDR3 coding DNA: TGCGCCAGCAGCTTGGTGCGGGGGATGGGTTACGAGCAGTACTTC. Amino acid sequence: CASSLVRGMGYEQYF.